Listed here are 21 T cell receptor beta chains from one sample, sequenced in a study of vaccination effects on CD4 cells after COVID-19. Clones were sequenced by immunoSEQ multiplex PCR, and TCRdb holds only the in-frame ones, with some missing. The sample shows under 40,000 clones, 75% of them seen only once. What these receptors recognize is not known. Cells that had been cultured for roughly 9 days were the source of isolated CD4+ T cells. A PCR test confirmed that the person had SARS-CoV-2 infection between March and December 2020. Either the mRNA-1273 or the BNT162b2 vaccine was given to participants as two doses. The sequenced sample was CD4+ T cells from PBMCs cultured without peptide, obtained after COVID-19 vaccination. The source of these receptors is a human donor who had a prior SARS-CoV-2 infection.

CDR3 nucleotides: TGTGCCAGCAGCAGGGGACAGGGGGCCTTCTACGAGCAGTACTTC. It encodes CASSRGQGAFYEQYF. The V and J genes are TRBV14 and TRBJ2-7; the match to TRBD1 covers 12 bases. The trim removed 5 bases at V and 3 bases at J, leaving 5 bases unmatched. Germline CDR1 reads SGHDN; CDR2 reads FVKESK. This CDR3 region has 15 residues.

The genes are TRBV30 and TRBJ1-5; D is possibly TRBD1 (5 bases). Trimming pared 0 bases from V and 7 bases from J, leaving 13 bases between. The CDR3 has 14 residues. CDR1 is GTSNPN, CDR2 SVGIG, per germline (reference sequence). CDR3 DNA: TGTGCCTGGAGTGTACTTGGGGGATCCCAGCCCCAGCATTTT. Translating gives CAWSVLGGSQPQHF.

This clone was seen a few times. V gene TRBV5-1 combines with J gene TRBJ1-6; D gene ambiguous. Trimming stripped 5 bases from V and 10 bases from J, with 16 bases between. Germline assignment: CDR1 SGHRS and CDR2 YFSETQ. The CDR3 loop spans 14 amino acids. The CDR3 sequence: CASRLGEAESPLHF. The CDR3 bases are TGCGCCAGCAGACTGGGTGAAGCAGAATCACCCCTCCACTTT.

This chain joins TRBV7-8 and TRBJ2-2; 8 nucleotides match TRBD2. The CDR3 contains 16 residues. From germline, CDR1 is SGHVS and CDR2 FQNEAQ. Trimming took 5 bases from V and 4 from J; bases not matched to a gene: 9. CDR3 in DNA: TGTGCCAGCAGCCAGCGTATAGCGGGGAGCACCGGGGAGCTGTTTTTT. Its protein product is CASSQRIAGSTGELFF.

V usage is TRBV5-6 and J usage is TRBJ2-7, with D unresolved. The CDR3 sequence is 14 residues long. CDR1 is SGHDT and CDR2 is YYEEEE in the germline V gene. V was shortened by 4 bases and J by 0 bases, with 11 bases between the two germline ends. The CDR3 reads CASSMTRFSYEQYF. In DNA, the CDR3 is TGTGCCAGCAGCATGACCCGATTCTCCTACGAGCAGTACTTC. The whole variable domain, filled in from reference TRBV5-6 and TRBJ2-7, reads DAGVTQSPTHLIKTRGQQVTLRCSPKSGHDTVSWYQQALGQGPQFIFQYYEEEERQRGNFPDRFSGHQFPNYSSELNVNALLLGDSALYLCASSMTRFSYEQYFGPGTRLTVT.

The CDR3 DNA sequence: TGTGCCAGCAGCTTTTTTGCAGGGGTGAACACTGAAGCTTTCTTT. Translating it yields CASSFFAGVNTEAFF. The chain recombines TRBV5-5 with TRBJ1-1, with a weak D call TRBD1 (6 bases). Deletions cut 2 bases from V and 0 bases from J, with 11 bases between. The CDR3 totals 15 residues. Germline CDR1 is SGHKS and CDR2 is YYEKEE (reference sequence).

J is TRBJ2-7 and V is TRBV15; D ambiguous. Trimming pared 3 bases from V and 4 bases from J, leaving 7 bases between. This CDR3 has 12 residues. Per germline, CDR1 LNHNV and CDR2 YYDKDF (reference sequence). CDR3 bases: TGTGCCACCAGCAGGGAACGATACGAGCAGTACTTC. The encoded protein is CATSRERYEQYF.

The gene calls are TRBV5-5 and TRBJ2-1; D is possibly TRBD1 (6 bases). The V end lost 4 bases, the J end lost 8 bases, and 13 bases lay between the germline ends. There are 13 residues in the CDR3. Germline V gene data show CDR1 as SGHKS and CDR2 as YYEKEE (reference sequence). The CDR3 region is CASSLTGSDEQFF. In DNA form, the CDR3 reads TGTGCCAGCAGCCTCACAGGGTCGGATGAGCAGTTCTTC.

V is TRBV7-3 and J is TRBJ2-7; D gene uncertain. The CDR3 extends over 11 amino acids. Looked up from germline, CDR1 is SGHTA and CDR2 is FQGTGA. The ends were cut back, 6 bases at V and 7 bases at J, with 10 bases in the middle. The CDR3 region has the DNA TGTGCCAGCAGTTACGTTCGGGAGCAGTACTTC. This gives the protein CASSYVREQYF.

J is TRBJ1-4 and V is TRBV6-5, with TRBD1 identical over 9 bases. This CDR3 is 15 amino acids long. CDR1 is MNHEY and CDR2 is SVGAGI in the germline V gene. V lost 5 bases to trimming and J lost 8 bases; unmatched junction nucleotides: 9. The CDR3 is CASSTPGQGSEKLFF. In DNA, the CDR3 is TGTGCCAGCAGTACCCCGGGACAGGGTTCAGAAAAACTGTTTTTT.

The V and J genes are TRBV20-1 and TRBJ2-3; 8 bases match TRBD2. The V segment lost 3 bases and the J segment 0 bases; nucleotides outside the gene matches: 8. Germline V CDR1 and CDR2: DFQATT, SNEGSKA (reference sequence). CDR3 length: 16 residues. CDR3 coding DNA: TGCAGTGCTAGTCAAGGGACTAGGTCTAGCACAGATACGCAGTATTTT. Protein: CSASQGTRSSTDTQYF.

This chain uses TRBV5-4 with TRBJ2-1; no clear D gene. There are 15 residues in the CDR3. Germline values: CDR1 SGHNT, CDR2 YYREEE (reference sequence). V was pared by 4 bases and J by 0 bases, with 11 bases between. The CDR3 here is CASSGGRSSYNEQFF. The CDR3 DNA reads as TGTGCCAGCAGCGGCGGACGGAGCTCCTACAATGAGCAGTTCTTC.

This chain uses TRBV12-3 or TRBV12-4 with TRBJ2-5, with 10 bases identical to TRBD2. This CDR3 region has 13 residues. Trimming at V came to 4 bases and at J to 4 bases, leaving 0 bases not matched to a gene. CDR3 sequence reads: CASSSSGGETQYF. The CDR3 nucleotides read TGTGCCAGCAGTTCTAGCGGGGGAGAGACCCAGTACTTC.

The chain combines TRBV4-1 with TRBJ1-4, with D perhaps TRBD1 (5 bases). V dropped 3 bases and J dropped 7 bases, with 15 bases sitting between them. This CDR3 spans 15 amino acids. Germline values: CDR1 MGHRA, CDR2 YSYEKL. This chain's CDR3 is CASSHSGTEGEKLFF. CDR3 nucleotide sequence: TGCGCCAGCAGCCACTCCGGGACTGAGGGTGAAAAACTGTTTTTT.

The chain is built from TRBV2 and TRBJ1-6; a weak D match, TRBD1 (5 bases). The V gene's germline CDR1 is SNHLY and CDR2 FYNNEI. Trimming cost V 3 bases and J 6 bases, with 6 bases left between them. The CDR3 extends over 13 amino acids. This CDR3 reads CASSDDSNSPLHF. DNA for the CDR3: TGTGCCAGCAGTGACGACAGTAATTCACCCCTCCACTTT.

This chain connects TRBV3-1 (or the pseudogene TRBV3-2) to TRBJ1-1; D is unclear. V dropped 1 base and J dropped 4 bases, with 13 bases sitting between them. This CDR3 is built from 15 residues. The germline V gene encodes CDR1 LGHDT and CDR2 YNNKEL (reference sequence). The CDR3 region has the DNA TGTGCCAGCAGCCAAGGGCGCTACAAGGTCACTGAAGCTTTCTTT. Protein product: CASSQGRYKVTEAFF.

The chain employs TRBV3-1 (or the pseudogene TRBV3-2) and TRBJ1-2; possibly TRBD1 for D (6 bases). Germline V gene lookup returns CDR1 LGHDT and CDR2 YNNKEL (reference sequence). The CDR3 has 19 residues. Deletions cut 4 bases from V and 0 bases from J, with 24 bases between. CDR3 sequence: CASSPVELTGRGANYGYTF. CDR3 DNA: TGTGCCAGCAGCCCCGTCGAGCTCACAGGGAGAGGGGCTAACTATGGCTACACCTTC.

A few counts support this clone. The genes are TRBV6-5 and TRBJ2-1; the match to TRBD1 covers 9 bases. Germline V CDR1 and CDR2: MNHEY, SVGAGI. With 4 bases clipped from V and 13 bases from J, the junction kept 5 bases outside the gene matches. CDR3 length: 12 amino acids. CDR3 protein: CASSSTGGTQFF. The DNA of the CDR3 is TGTGCCAGCAGTTCCACAGGGGGCACTCAGTTCTTC.

The chain couples TRBV5-1 to TRBJ2-2; possibly TRBD1 or TRBD2 for D (6 bases each). The CDR3 consists of 16 residues. V was trimmed by 0 bases and J by 2 bases, leaving 11 bases between them. Germline loops: CDR1 SGHRS, CDR2 YFSETQ. This chain's CDR3 is CASSLVGGINTGELFF. DNA for the CDR3: TGCGCCAGCAGCTTGGTAGGGGGGATTAACACCGGGGAGCTGTTTTTT.

This clone occurred a few times. This chain connects TRBV5-4 to TRBJ2-3; TRBD1 matches 7 bases. From germline, CDR1 is SGHNT and CDR2 YYREEE (reference sequence). The CDR3 sequence is 14 residues long. The trim removed 0 bases at V and 4 bases at J, leaving 2 bases unmatched. Written as DNA, the CDR3 is TGTGCCAGCAGCTTGGGACAGGGACCAGATACGCAGTATTTT. Translated, it gives CASSLGQGPDTQYF.

The CDR3: CASSLGPGNEQFF. The CDR3 DNA is TGTGCCAGCAGCCTGGGACCGGGCAATGAGCAGTTCTTC. The V and J genes are TRBV2 and TRBJ2-1; D is possibly TRBD1 or TRBD2 (5 bases each). From germline, CDR1 is SNHLY and CDR2 FYNNEI. Trimming shortened V by 6 bases and J by 6 bases, and 12 bases separated the two germline ends. This CDR3 contains 13 residues.